Listed here are 7 T cell receptor beta chains from one sample, sequenced in a study of T cells in Graves' hyperthyroidism and ophthalmopathy. Amplified TCR beta CDR3 regions derived from RNA transcripts. HTBI primers drove first-round RT-PCR of the TCR CDR3. TCRdb reprocessed the multiplex PCR reads with MiXCR, giving one entry per CDR3 protein. The sample includes over 250,000 distinct CDR3 sequences, about 18% of them seen just once. Sequencing was carried out using blood. Receptor source: a woman in her fifties or sixties with Graves' ophthalmopathy.

This clonotype was detected many times. The chain couples TRBV28 to TRBJ2-3; 15 positions match TRBD2. This CDR3 is built from 19 residues. CDR1 is MDHEN, CDR2 SYDVKM, per germline. The junction had 18 bases not matched to a gene; V was cut back by 6 bases and J by 8 bases. DNA for the CDR3: TGTGCCAGCAGCTGGACTAGCGGGAGGGCCGCGGAGTCGAGGCGTACGCAGTATTTT. Residues: CASSWTSGRAAESRRTQYF.

This clonotype occurred a few times. The chain employs TRBV20-1 and TRBJ2-7; D uncertain. Between the trimmed V and J ends, which lost 1 base and 1 base, there was a span of 17 bases. This CDR3 comprises 16 residues. Germline V gene lookup returns CDR1 DFQATT and CDR2 SNEGSKA (reference sequence). For the CDR3, the DNA is TGCAGTGCTAGAGTCCCTTACACACGCGAATCCTACGAGCAGTACTTC. This encodes CSARVPYTRESYEQYF.

Ten or more counts support this clonotype. The rearrangement joins TRBV27 to TRBJ2-7; D is perhaps TRBD1 (6 bases). This CDR3 has 13 residues. Trimming pared 5 bases from V and 1 base from J, leaving 9 bases between. In germline, CDR1 is MNHEY, CDR2 SMNVEV (reference sequence). The chain's CDR3 is CASSMTGSYEQYF. CDR3 sequence (DNA): TGTGCCAGCAGTATGACAGGTTCCTACGAGCAGTACTTC.

The V and J genes are TRBV4-1 and TRBJ2-1, with 9 positions matching TRBD1. Germline CDR1 reads MGHRA; CDR2 reads YSYEKL. V was pared by 2 bases and J by 14 bases, with 7 bases of the junction left unmatched. This CDR3 has 13 residues. The CDR3 here is CASSQHRGLSKFF. Written as DNA, the CDR3 is TGCGCCAGCAGCCAACACAGGGGGCTGTCAAAGTTCTTC.

V usage is TRBV7-3 and J usage is TRBJ2-5; 7 bases are a match to TRBD1. The junction had 11 bases not matched to a gene; V was cut back by 5 bases and J by 5 bases. This CDR3 comprises 15 residues. Germline V lookup: CDR1 SGHTA, CDR2 FQGTGA. The CDR3 loop is CASSPTSGRGETQYF. CDR3 coding DNA: TGTGCCAGCAGCCCAACCTCGGGCAGGGGGGAGACCCAGTACTTC.

This chain connects TRBV19 to TRBJ1-2; D is ambiguous. The CDR3 runs 15 residues. The V end lost 5 bases, the J end lost 8 bases, and 21 bases lay between the germline ends. In germline, CDR1 is LNHDA, CDR2 SQIVND (reference sequence). The CDR3 protein is CASSPPDLGWVGYTF. The CDR3, as DNA: TGTGCCAGTAGTCCCCCCGACCTGGGGTGGGTCGGCTACACCTTC.

There are many counts of this clonotype. This chain connects TRBV5-1 to TRBJ1-1; 8 nucleotides line up with TRBD1. The length of the CDR3 is 15 residues. V lost 4 bases to trimming and J lost 5 bases; unmatched junction nucleotides: 10. The V gene's germline CDR1 is SGHRS and CDR2 YFSETQ. For the CDR3, the DNA is TGCGCCAGCAGCCGACTGAGCAGGGGGCAAACTGAAGCTTTCTTT. It is translated as CASSRLSRGQTEAFF.